This T cell receptor (beta chain) came from a study of cytomegalovirus exposure and HLA in healthy donors. Study-wide points: Judged likely to be a sequencing artifact was a cluster of highly shared sequence variants.

The trim removed 2 bases at V and 8 bases at J, leaving 5 bases unmatched. This CDR3 has 14 amino acids. CDR1 and CDR2 from the germline V gene are SGHRS and YFSETQ. PCR involved 60 Vbeta and 13 Jbeta primers. In the original workflow: In a later analysis, some 80 million unique TCR beta chains included roughly 11 million shared by two or more donors. Repertoires were generated with immunoSEQ multiplex PCR, while TCRdb's copy carries only in-frame clones and drops some. V, J and clone size derive from that table, while D and trimming were established from the DNA sequence. The sample yields tens of thousands of clones, about nine tenths seen once. Remarks on this clone: The antigen is unknown.

The rearrangement uses TRBV5-1 and TRBJ2-1; 9 bases are a match to TRBD2. Specimen: PBMCs. This receptor was identified in a young man in good health and CMV-seropositive. CDR3 sequence: CASSFSASGDEQFF. For the CDR3, the DNA is TGCGCCAGCAGCTTCTCGGCTAGCGGGGATGAGCAGTTCTTC.